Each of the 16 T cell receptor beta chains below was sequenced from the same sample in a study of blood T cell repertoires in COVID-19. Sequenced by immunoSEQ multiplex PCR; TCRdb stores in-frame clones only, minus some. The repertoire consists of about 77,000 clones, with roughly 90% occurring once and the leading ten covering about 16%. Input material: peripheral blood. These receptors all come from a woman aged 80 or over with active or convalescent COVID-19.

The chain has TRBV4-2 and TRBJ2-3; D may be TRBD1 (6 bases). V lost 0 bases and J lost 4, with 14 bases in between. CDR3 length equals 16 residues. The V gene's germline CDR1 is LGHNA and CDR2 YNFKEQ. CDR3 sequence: CASSQELGAKSDTQYF. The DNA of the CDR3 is TGTGCCAGCAGCCAAGAACTGGGGGCCAAGTCAGATACGCAGTATTTT.

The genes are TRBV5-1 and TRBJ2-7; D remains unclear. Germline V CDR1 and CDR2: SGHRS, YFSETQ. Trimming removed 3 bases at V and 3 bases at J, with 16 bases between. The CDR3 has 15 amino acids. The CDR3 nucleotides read TGCGCCAGCAGCTCCTTAGCTCCCACGGGCTACGAGCAGTACTTC. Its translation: CASSSLAPTGYEQYF.

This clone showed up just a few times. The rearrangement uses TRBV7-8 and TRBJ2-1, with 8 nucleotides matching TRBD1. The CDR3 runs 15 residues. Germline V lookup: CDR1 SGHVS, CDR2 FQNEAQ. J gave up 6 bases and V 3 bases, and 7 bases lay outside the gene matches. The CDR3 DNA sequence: TGTGCCAGCAGCTTCGGCAGGGGGCAGGTCAATGAGCAGTTCTTC. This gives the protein CASSFGRGQVNEQFF. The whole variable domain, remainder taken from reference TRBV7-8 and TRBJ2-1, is GAGVSQSPRYKVAKRGQDVALRCDPISGHVSLFWYQQALGQGPEFLTYFQNEAQLDKSGLPSDRFFAERPEGSVSTLKIQRTQQEDSAVYLCASSFGRGQVNEQFFGPGTRLTVL.

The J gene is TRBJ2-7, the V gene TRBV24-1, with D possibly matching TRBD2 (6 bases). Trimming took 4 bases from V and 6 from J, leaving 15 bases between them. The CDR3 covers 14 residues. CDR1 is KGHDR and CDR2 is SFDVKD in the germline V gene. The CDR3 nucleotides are TGTGCCACCAGTGACCACCGGGACTCCGGCGAGCAGTACTTC. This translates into CATSDHRDSGEQYF.

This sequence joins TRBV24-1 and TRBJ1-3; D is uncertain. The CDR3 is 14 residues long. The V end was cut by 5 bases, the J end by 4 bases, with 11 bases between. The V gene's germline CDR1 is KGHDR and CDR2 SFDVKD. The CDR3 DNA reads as TGTGCCACCAGTGTGGGAGGGCCGGGAAACACCATATATTTT. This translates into CATSVGGPGNTIYF.

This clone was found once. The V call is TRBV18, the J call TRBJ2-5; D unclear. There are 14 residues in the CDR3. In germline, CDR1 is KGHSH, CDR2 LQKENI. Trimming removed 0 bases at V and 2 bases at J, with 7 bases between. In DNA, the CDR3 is TGTGCCAGCTCACCACCGAACAGTCAAGAGACCCAGTACTTC. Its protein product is CASSPPNSQETQYF.

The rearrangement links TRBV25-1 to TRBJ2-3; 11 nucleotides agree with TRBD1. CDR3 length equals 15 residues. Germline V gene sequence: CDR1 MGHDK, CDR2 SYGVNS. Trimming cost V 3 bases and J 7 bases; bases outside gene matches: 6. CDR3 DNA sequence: TGTGCCAGCAGTGACCTGGACAGGGGGCTAAATACGCAGTATTTT. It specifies CASSDLDRGLNTQYF.

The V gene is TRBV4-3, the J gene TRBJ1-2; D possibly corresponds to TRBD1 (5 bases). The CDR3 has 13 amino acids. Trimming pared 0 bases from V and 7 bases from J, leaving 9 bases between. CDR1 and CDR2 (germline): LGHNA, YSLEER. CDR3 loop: CASSQDRTGGYTF. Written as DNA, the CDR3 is TGCGCCAGCAGCCAAGATCGTACAGGTGGCTACACCTTC.

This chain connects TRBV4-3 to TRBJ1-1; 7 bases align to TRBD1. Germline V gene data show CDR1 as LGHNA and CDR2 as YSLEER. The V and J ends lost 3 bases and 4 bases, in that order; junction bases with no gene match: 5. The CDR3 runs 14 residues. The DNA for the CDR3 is TGCGCCAGCAGCCATACAGGGGACCTCACTGAAGCTTTCTTT. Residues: CASSHTGDLTEAFF.

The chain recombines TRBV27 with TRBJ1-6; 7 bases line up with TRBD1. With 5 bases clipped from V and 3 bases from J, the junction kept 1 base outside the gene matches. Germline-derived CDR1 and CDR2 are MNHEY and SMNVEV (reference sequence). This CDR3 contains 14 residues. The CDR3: CASSRQGYNSPLHF. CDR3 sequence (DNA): TGTGCCAGCAGTCGACAGGGCTATAATTCACCCCTCCACTTT.

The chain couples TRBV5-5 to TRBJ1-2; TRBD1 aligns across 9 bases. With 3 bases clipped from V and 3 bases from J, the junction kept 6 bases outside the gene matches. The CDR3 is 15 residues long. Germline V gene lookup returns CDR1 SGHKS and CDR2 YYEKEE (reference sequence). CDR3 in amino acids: CASSSPDRGDYGYTF. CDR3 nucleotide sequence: TGTGCCAGCAGCTCGCCGGACAGGGGAGACTATGGCTACACCTTC. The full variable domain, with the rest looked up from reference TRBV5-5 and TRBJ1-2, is DAGVTQSPTHLIKTRGQQVTLRCSPISGHKSVSWYQQVLGQGPQFIFQYYEKEERGRGNFPDRFSARQFPNYSSELNVNALLLGDSALYLCASSSPDRGDYGYTFGSGTRLTVV.

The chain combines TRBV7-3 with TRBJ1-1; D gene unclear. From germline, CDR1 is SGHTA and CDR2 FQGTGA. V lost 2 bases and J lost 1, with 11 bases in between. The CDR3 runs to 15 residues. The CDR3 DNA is TGTGCCAGCAGCTTATTCCCACGGGAGAACACTGAAGCTTTCTTT. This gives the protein CASSLFPRENTEAFF.

The CDR3 loop reads CASSLDRGDNYEQYF. The CDR3 DNA reads as TGTGCCAGCAGCTTGGATCGGGGGGACAACTACGAGCAGTACTTC. This chain links TRBV5-4 with TRBJ2-7; D may be TRBD2 (7 bases). V lost 0 bases to trimming and J lost 3 bases, with 13 bases between them. The CDR3 is 15 amino acids. In germline, CDR1 is SGHNT, CDR2 YYREEE (reference sequence).

This CDR3 is CASSFRQGAPDSPLHF. CDR3 coding DNA: TGTGCCAGCAGCTTCAGACAGGGGGCCCCTGATTCACCCCTCCACTTT. The chain recombines TRBV11-2 with TRBJ1-6, with TRBD1 matching over 10 bases. Germline V gene data show CDR1 as SGHAT and CDR2 as FQNNGV. The length of the CDR3 is 16 residues. J gave up 8 bases and V 3 bases, and 7 bases lay outside the gene matches.

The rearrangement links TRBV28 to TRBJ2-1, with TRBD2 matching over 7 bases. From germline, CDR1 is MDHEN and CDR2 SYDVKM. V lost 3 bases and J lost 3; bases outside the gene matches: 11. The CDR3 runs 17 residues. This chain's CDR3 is CASSFWGGSILYNEQFF. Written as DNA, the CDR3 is TGTGCCAGCAGTTTTTGGGGGGGTTCGATTCTCTACAATGAGCAGTTCTTC.

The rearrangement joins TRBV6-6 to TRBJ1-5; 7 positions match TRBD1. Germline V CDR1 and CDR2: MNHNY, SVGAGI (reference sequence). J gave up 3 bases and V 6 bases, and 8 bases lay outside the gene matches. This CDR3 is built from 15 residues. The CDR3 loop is CASRPDREDNQPQHF. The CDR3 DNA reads TGTGCCAGCAGACCCGACAGGGAAGACAATCAGCCCCAGCATTTT.